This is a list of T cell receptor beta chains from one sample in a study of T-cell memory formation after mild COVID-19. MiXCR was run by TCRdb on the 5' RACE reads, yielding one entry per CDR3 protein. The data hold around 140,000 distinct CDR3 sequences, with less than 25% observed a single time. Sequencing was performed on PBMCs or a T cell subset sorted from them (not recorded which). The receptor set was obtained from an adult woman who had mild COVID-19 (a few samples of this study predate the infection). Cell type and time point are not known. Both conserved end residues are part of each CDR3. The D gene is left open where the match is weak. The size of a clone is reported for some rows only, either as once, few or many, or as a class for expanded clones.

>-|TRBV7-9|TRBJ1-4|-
CASSSIAEQKLFF
TGTGCCAGCAGCTCGATCGCCGAGCAAAAACTGTTTTTT
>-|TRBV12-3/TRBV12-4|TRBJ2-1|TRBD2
CASSHLLAGGLGEQFF
TGTGCCAGCAGCCACCTACTAGCGGGGGGGCTTGGTGAGCAGTTCTTC
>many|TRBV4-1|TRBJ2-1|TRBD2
CASSQETGGIREQFF
TGCGCCAGCAGCCAAGAAACGGGGGGAATAAGGGAGCAGTTCTTC
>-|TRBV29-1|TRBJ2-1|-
CSANGDSYNEQFF
TGCAGCGCCAATGGGGACTCCTACAATGAGCAGTTCTTC
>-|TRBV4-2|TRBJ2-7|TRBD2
CASSPLTSGLYEQYF
TGTGCCAGCAGCCCGCTGACTAGCGGACTTTACGAGCAGTACTTC
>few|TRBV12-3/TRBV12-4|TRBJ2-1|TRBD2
CASSSEREEDEQFF
TGTGCCAGCAGTTCGGAGCGGGAGGAGGATGAGCAGTTCTTC
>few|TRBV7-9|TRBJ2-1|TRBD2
CASSLAGGPNNEQFF
TGTGCCAGCAGCTTAGCGGGAGGGCCCAATAATGAGCAGTTCTTC
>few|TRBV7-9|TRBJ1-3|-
CASSLAGSRANSGNTIYF
TGTGCCAGCAGCTTAGCCGGGAGCAGGGCGAACTCTGGAAACACCATATATTTT
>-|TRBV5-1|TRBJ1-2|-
CASSPSLPRDLNYGYTF
TGCGCCAGCAGCCCCTCTCTTCCAAGGGACCTTAACTATGGCTACACCTTC
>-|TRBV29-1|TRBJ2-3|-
CSVSATTSTDTQYF
TGCAGCGTTTCAGCAACTACTAGCACAGATACGCAGTATTTT
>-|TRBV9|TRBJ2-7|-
CASSVGDRSSYEQYF
TGTGCCAGCAGCGTAGGAGACAGGAGCTCCTACGAGCAGTACTTC
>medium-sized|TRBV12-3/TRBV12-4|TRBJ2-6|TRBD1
CASSSQTGGANVLTF
TGTGCCAGCAGTTCCCAGACAGGGGGGGCCAACGTCCTGACTTTC
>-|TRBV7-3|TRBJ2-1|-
CASSPLGGSGYNEQFF
TGTGCCAGCAGCCCCCTAGGTGGGAGCGGCTACAATGAGCAGTTCTTC
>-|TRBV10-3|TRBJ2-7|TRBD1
CAISEPGGASYEQYF
TGTGCCATCAGTGAACCAGGGGGTGCTAGCTACGAGCAGTACTTC
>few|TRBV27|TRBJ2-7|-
CASSFTGPLGEQYF
TGTGCCAGCAGTTTCACGGGCCCCTTGGGCGAGCAGTACTTC
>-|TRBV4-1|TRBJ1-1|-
CASSPSTVMNTEAFF
TGCGCCAGCAGCCCCTCGACTGTGATGAACACTGAAGCTTTCTTT
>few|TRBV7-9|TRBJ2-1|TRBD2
CASSVVAGVNEQFF
TGTGCCAGCAGCGTCGTAGCGGGAGTAAACGAGCAGTTCTTC
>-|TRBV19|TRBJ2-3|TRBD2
CASSTSGSGDTQYF
TGTGCCAGTAGTACTAGCGGGTCAGGGGATACGCAGTATTTT
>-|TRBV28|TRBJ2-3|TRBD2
CASSFGELAATQYF
TGTGCCAGCAGTTTTGGGGAACTAGCGGCGACGCAGTATTTT
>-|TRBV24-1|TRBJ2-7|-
CATSQTASHQGSYEQYF
TGTGCCACCAGCCAGACCGCCAGCCACCAAGGCTCCTACGAGCAGTACTTC
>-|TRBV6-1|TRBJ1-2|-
CASSEGGGEVYGYTF
TGTGCCAGCAGTGAAGGAGGGGGGGAGGTCTATGGCTACACCTTC
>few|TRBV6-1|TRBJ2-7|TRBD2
CASSGLAGGHQEQYF
TGTGCCAGCTCGGGACTAGCGGGGGGGCATCAAGAGCAGTACTTC
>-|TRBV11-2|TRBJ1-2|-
CASSLGLDSYGYTF
TGTGCCAGCAGCTTAGGGCTGGACAGCTATGGCTACACCTTC
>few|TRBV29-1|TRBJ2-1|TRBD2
CSVEWVPAGGPWGNEQFF
TGCAGCGTTGAATGGGTTCCCGCGGGAGGGCCGTGGGGGAATGAGCAGTTCTTC
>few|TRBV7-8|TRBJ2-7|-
CASSPTGLAYEQYF
TGTGCCAGCAGCCCGACAGGCCTTGCCTACGAGCAGTACTTC
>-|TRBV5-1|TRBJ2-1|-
CASSNQYNEQFF
TGCGCCAGCAGCAACCAGTACAATGAGCAGTTCTTC
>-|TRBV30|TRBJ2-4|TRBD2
CAWSSGVINIQYF
TGTGCCTGGTCTAGCGGGGTTATAAACATTCAGTACTTC
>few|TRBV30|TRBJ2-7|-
CAWSGDNLYEQYF
TGTGCCTGGAGTGGGGACAACCTTTACGAGCAGTACTTC
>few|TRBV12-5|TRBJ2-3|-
CASGFQTTDTQYF
TGTGCTAGTGGTTTTCAGACCACAGATACGCAGTATTTT
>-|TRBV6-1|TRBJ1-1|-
CATRGRGLDTEAFF
TGTGCCACCCGGGGCAGGGGATTGGACACTGAAGCTTTCTTT
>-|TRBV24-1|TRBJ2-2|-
CATSALRDPYATGELFF
TGTGCCACCAGTGCCCTTCGGGACCCCTACGCCACCGGGGAGCTGTTTTTT
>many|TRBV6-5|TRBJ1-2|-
CASSYGGTNYGYTF
TGTGCCAGCAGTTACGGCGGAACTAACTATGGCTACACCTTC
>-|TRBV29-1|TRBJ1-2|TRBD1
CSVGTNTGQRPNYGYTF
TGCAGCGTTGGGACTAACACGGGACAGAGACCTAACTATGGCTACACCTTC
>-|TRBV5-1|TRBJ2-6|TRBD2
CASRTGLAVSSGANVLTF
TGCGCCAGCAGAACGGGACTAGCGGTCTCCTCTGGGGCCAACGTCCTGACTTTC
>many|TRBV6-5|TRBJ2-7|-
CASSYSAGTSYEQYF
TGTGCCAGCAGTTACTCGGCCGGGACCTCCTACGAGCAGTACTTC
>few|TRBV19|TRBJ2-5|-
CASSIDHKTQETQYF
TGTGCCAGTAGTATAGATCACAAGACCCAAGAGACCCAGTACTTC
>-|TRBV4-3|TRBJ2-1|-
CASSSAWGNEQFF
TGCGCCAGCAGCTCCGCCTGGGGAAATGAGCAGTTCTTC
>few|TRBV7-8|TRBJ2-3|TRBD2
CASSLTSSTDTQYF
TGTGCCAGCAGCTTGACTAGCAGCACAGATACGCAGTATTTT
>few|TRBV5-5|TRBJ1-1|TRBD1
CASSPTGNRATEAFF
TGTGCCAGCAGCCCGACAGGGAACAGGGCCACTGAAGCTTTCTTT
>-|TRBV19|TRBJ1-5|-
CASSIGAGPQHF
TGTGCCAGTAGTATCGGGGCAGGGCCCCAGCATTTT
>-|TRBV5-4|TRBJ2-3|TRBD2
CASRTSEADTQYF
TGTGCCAGCCGGACTAGCGAGGCAGATACGCAGTATTTT
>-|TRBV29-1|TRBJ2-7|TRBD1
CSVVGTADYEQYF
TGCAGCGTTGTCGGGACAGCAGACTACGAGCAGTACTTC
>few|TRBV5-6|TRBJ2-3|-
CASSFGQNSFGDTQYF
TGTGCCAGCAGCTTCGGACAGAACTCCTTTGGAGATACGCAGTATTTT
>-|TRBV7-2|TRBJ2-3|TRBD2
CASSIRLAGNTDTQYF
TGTGCCAGCAGCATACGACTAGCGGGGAACACAGATACGCAGTATTTT
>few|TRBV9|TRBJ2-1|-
CASSVGITGHYDEQFF
TGTGCCAGCAGCGTAGGAATCACAGGCCACTACGATGAGCAGTTCTTC
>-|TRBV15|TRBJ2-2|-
CATNERRNTGELFF
TGTGCCACCAACGAACGCAGAAACACCGGGGAGCTGTTTTTT
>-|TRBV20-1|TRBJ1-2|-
CSARETGLHYGYTF
TGCAGTGCTAGAGAGACAGGACTTCACTATGGCTACACCTTC
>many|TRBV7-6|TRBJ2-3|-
CASSLAIGTDTQYF
TGTGCCAGCAGCTTAGCGATCGGCACAGATACGCAGTATTTT
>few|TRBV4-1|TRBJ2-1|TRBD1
CASSQDESRDSLREQFF
TGCGCCAGCAGCCAAGATGAGAGCCGGGACAGTCTTCGTGAGCAGTTCTTC
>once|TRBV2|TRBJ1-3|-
CASSERGTHRGTIYF
TGTGCCAGCAGTGAACGGGGGACCCACAGAGGCACCATATATTTT
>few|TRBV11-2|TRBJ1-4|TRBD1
CASSLGTAEKLFF
TGTGCCAGCAGCTTGGGGACAGCAGAAAAACTGTTTTTT
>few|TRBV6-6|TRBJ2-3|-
CASSGVRTDTQYF
TGTGCCAGCAGTGGGGTTCGCACAGATACGCAGTATTTT